Sequencing of this T cell receptor beta chain was carried out in a study of blood T cell repertoires in COVID-19. The protocol was immunoSEQ multiplex PCR, while the TCRdb copy is restricted to in-frame clones and leaves out a portion. The data contain about 110,000 clones, 70% to 90% of them singletons. The sequence was obtained from a human donor in a cohort sampled during active COVID-19. Source material: peripheral blood.

The CDR3 DNA reads TGTGCCAGCAGCTTGTGGAGGACAGGGAGGGAGCTGTTTTTT. Translation gives CASSLWRTGRELFF. V gene TRBV11-2 combines with J gene TRBJ2-2; 8 bases match TRBD1. Germline V lookup: CDR1 SGHAT, CDR2 FQNNGV. This CDR3 contains 14 residues. V dropped 3 bases and J dropped 9; count of bases not matched to a gene: 6.